A selection of T cell receptor beta chains follows, all from one sample in a study of shared clonotypes between healthy human individuals. Using immunoSEQ multiplex PCR, the repertoire was profiled, and TCRdb retains in-frame clones only, with some absent. The table shows 450,000 to 700,000 clones, with roughly 95% occurring only once. The source material was naive CD8+ T cells sorted from blood. These receptors were obtained from a woman aged 25 to 45 in good health. CDR3s include the opening cysteine and the closing phenylalanine or tryptophan. Fields, in order: clone size, J gene, D gene, V gene, CDR3 protein, CDR3 DNA. D genes are given only for firm matches. A row's size may be missing; if present it is once, few, many or a size class.

once TRBJ1-2 - TRBV16 CASSQSTGLQNYGYTF TGTGCCAGCAGCCAAAGTACGGGACTTCAAAACTATGGCTACACCTTC
- TRBJ2-5 TRBD2 TRBV10-1 CASSETSGDLQETQYF TGCGCCAGCAGTGAGACTAGCGGGGACCTCCAAGAGACCCAGTACTTC
- TRBJ2-5 - TRBV10-3 CASWGASSETQYF TGTGCCAGCTGGGGCGCCTCCTCAGAGACCCAGTACTTC
- TRBJ2-1 - TRBV4-1 CASSQERVRGDNEQFF TGCGCCAGCAGCCAAGAACGGGTCAGGGGGGACAATGAGCAGTTCTTC
- TRBJ2-7 - TRBV7-8 CASSSGHYEQYF TGTGCCAGCAGCTCTGGCCACTACGAGCAGTACTTC
- TRBJ1-5 - TRBV28 CASSLSGRSNQPQHF TGTGCCAGCAGTTTATCCGGACGGAGCAATCAGCCCCAGCATTTT
- TRBJ2-1 - TRBV7-9 CASSAPLTGSDYEQFF TGTGCCAGCAGCGCCCCCCTTACAGGGAGCGATTATGAGCAGTTCTTC
- TRBJ2-7 - TRBV13 CASSLGGHEQYF TGTGCCAGCAGCTTAGGGGGACACGAGCAGTACTTC
- TRBJ2-5 - TRBV7-9 CASSRVVPGAGETQYF TGTGCCAGCAGCAGAGTTGTACCAGGGGCTGGAGAGACCCAGTACTTC
- TRBJ2-1 TRBD2 TRBV7-6 CASSPPGGRGYNEQFF TGTGCCAGCAGCCCCCCCGGCGGGAGGGGCTACAATGAGCAGTTCTTC
- TRBJ2-1 - TRBV28 CASEGGIRNNEQFF TGTGCCTCGGAAGGGGGAATTAGGAACAATGAGCAGTTCTTC
- TRBJ1-5 - TRBV27 CASSLGGRDQPQHF TGTGCCAGCAGTTTAGGGGGGCGAGACCAGCCCCAGCATTTT